The present T cell receptor beta chain was sequenced within a study of CD8 T cells in ankylosing spondylitis. TCRdb re-derived calls from the 5' RACE reads in MiXCR, one entry per CDR3 protein. The table lists some 140,000 distinct CDR3 sequences, roughly 8% of them singletons. V was trimmed by 1 base and J by 0 bases, leaving 8 bases between them. From germline, CDR1 is SGHRS and CDR2 YFSETQ. The CDR3 has 15 residues. This clonotype was picked up many times. The TCR originated in a male donor with ankylosing spondylitis. Sequencing was carried out using synovial fluid, either unsorted or a sorted T cell fraction (not recorded which). This chain links TRBV5-1 with TRBJ2-1; D may be TRBD2 (6 bases). The CDR3: CASSLRGDSYNEQFF. As DNA, the CDR3 is TGCGCCAGCAGCTTGCGCGGGGACTCCTACAATGAGCAGTTCTTC. Full variable domain (outside the CDR3, taken from reference TRBV5-1 and TRBJ2-1): KAGVTQTPRYLIKTRGQQVTLSCSPISGHRSVSWYQQTPGQGLQFLFEYFSETQRNKGNFPGRFSGRQFSNSRSEMNVSTLELGDSALYLCASSLRGDSYNEQFFGPGTRLTVL.